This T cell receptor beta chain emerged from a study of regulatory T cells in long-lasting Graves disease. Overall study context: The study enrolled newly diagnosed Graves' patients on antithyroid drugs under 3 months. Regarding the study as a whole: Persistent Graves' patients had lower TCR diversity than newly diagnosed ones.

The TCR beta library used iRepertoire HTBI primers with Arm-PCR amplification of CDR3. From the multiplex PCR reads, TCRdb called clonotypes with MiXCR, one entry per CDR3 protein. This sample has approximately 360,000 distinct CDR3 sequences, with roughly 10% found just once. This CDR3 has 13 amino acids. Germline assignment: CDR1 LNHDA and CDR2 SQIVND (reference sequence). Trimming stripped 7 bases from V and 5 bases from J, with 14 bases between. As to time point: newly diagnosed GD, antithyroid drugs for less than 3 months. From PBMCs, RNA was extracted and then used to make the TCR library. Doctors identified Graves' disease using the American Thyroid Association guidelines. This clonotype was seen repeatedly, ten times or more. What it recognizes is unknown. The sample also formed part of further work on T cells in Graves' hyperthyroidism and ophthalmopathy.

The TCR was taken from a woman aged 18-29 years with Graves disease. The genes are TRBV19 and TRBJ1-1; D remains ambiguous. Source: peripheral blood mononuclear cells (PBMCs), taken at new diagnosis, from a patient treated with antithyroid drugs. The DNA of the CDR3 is TGTGCCAGTATCGGGGTCTTTGATACTGAAGCTTTCTTT. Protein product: CASIGVFDTEAFF. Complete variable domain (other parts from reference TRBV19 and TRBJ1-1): DGGITQSPKYLFRKEGQNVTLSCEQNLNHDAMYWYRQDPGQGLRLIYYSQIVNDFQKGDIAEGYSVSREKKESFPLTVTSAQKNPTAFYLCASIGVFDTEAFFGQGTRLTVV.